One and the same sample provided the 14 T cell receptor beta chains below, sequenced in a study of technical replicates of blood from a handful of donors. Method: immunoSEQ multiplex PCR; TCRdb's copy keeps in-frame clones and lacks some. The repertoire holds roughly 57,000 clones, with about 95% as singletons. Material for sequencing was PBMCs. The receptor set was obtained from a human donor in good health. Some clones in this sample may be carry-over from other donors' samples.

The rearrangement links TRBV7-2 to TRBJ2-7; 7 bases match TRBD1. CDR1 is SGHTA, CDR2 FQGNSA, per germline. The CDR3 spans 15 residues. V lost 6 bases, J lost 1 base, and 9 bases stayed unmatched. As DNA, the CDR3 is TGTGCCAGCAGTAAAAGCGGACAGGCGTCCTACGAGCAGTACTTC. Amino acid sequence: CASSKSGQASYEQYF.

The genes are TRBV6-5 and TRBJ2-1; 8 bases align to TRBD2. The J segment lost 9 bases and the V segment lost 2 bases, leaving 9 bases of the junction unmatched. This CDR3 is built from 15 residues. Per the germline V gene, CDR1 is MNHEY and CDR2 is SVGAGI. The CDR3 sequence: CASSYRGRGDGEQFF. The CDR3, as DNA: TGTGCCAGCAGTTACCGCGGGCGGGGGGATGGTGAGCAGTTCTTC.

The gene calls are TRBV18 and TRBJ2-5, with D tentatively TRBD1 (6 bases). Between the trimmed V and J ends, which lost 3 bases and 5 bases, there was a span of 10 bases. Germline V gene data show CDR1 as KGHSH and CDR2 as LQKENI. This CDR3 is 13 amino acids long. The chain's CDR3 is CASSPRGVETQYF. CDR3 DNA: TGTGCCAGCTCACCCAGGGGTGTTGAGACCCAGTACTTC.

The rearrangement uses TRBV7-6 and TRBJ2-1; D remains unclear. Germline values: CDR1 SGHVS, CDR2 FNYEAQ. V lost 0 bases, J lost 9 bases, and 6 bases lay in between. This CDR3 comprises 12 residues. CDR3 sequence: CASSLAYSEQFF. In nucleotides, the CDR3 is TGTGCCAGCAGCTTAGCCTATAGTGAGCAGTTCTTC. Full variable domain (remainder filled in from reference TRBV7-6 and TRBJ2-1): GAGVSQSPRYKVTKRGQDVALRCDPISGHVSLYWYRQALGQGPEFLTYFNYEAQQDKSGLPNDRFSAERPEGSISTLTIQRTEQRDSAMYRCASSLAYSEQFFGPGTRLTVL.

J is TRBJ2-5 and V is TRBV5-1; 7 nucleotides line up with TRBD1. This CDR3 has 16 amino acids. The V segment lost 3 bases and the J segment 10 bases; nucleotides outside the gene matches: 18. Germline V gene lookup returns CDR1 SGHRS and CDR2 YFSETQ. The CDR3 is CASSYDGRDRRENQYF. CDR3 coding DNA: TGCGCCAGCAGCTACGACGGCCGGGACAGACGAGAAAACCAGTACTTC.

The chain employs TRBV30 and TRBJ1-5; no clear D. The length of the CDR3 is 13 residues. The germline V gene has CDR1 GTSNPN and CDR2 SVGIG (reference sequence). The germline V and J ends were trimmed by 2 bases and 5 bases, with 10 bases remaining between them. This chain's CDR3 is CAWSSGIDQPQHF. The CDR3, as DNA: TGTGCCTGGAGTTCGGGGATCGATCAGCCCCAGCATTTT.

The chain's CDR3 is CASSLVGGLETQYF. CDR3 DNA: TGTGCCAGTAGTCTTGTGGGAGGGTTGGAGACCCAGTACTTC. The V call is TRBV19, the J call TRBJ2-5; TRBD2 matches at 7 bases. Unmatched junction bases numbered 8, after V lost 5 bases and J lost 5 bases. This CDR3 has 14 amino acids. Germline CDR1 and CDR2: LNHDA and SQIVND (reference sequence).

This sequence joins TRBV5-5 and TRBJ2-1; 10 bases align to TRBD2. The V and J ends lost 2 bases and 8 bases, in that order; junction bases with no gene match: 7. The CDR3 totals 15 residues. Germline loops: CDR1 SGHKS, CDR2 YYEKEE (reference sequence). The CDR3 DNA follows: TGTGCCAGCAGCTTCCAGCGGGGGGGCAGGGATGAGCAGTTCTTC. The encoded protein is CASSFQRGGRDEQFF. The variable domain in full, with the rest retrieved from reference TRBV5-5 and TRBJ2-1, is DAGVTQSPTHLIKTRGQQVTLRCSPISGHKSVSWYQQVLGQGPQFIFQYYEKEERGRGNFPDRFSARQFPNYSSELNVNALLLGDSALYLCASSFQRGGRDEQFFGPGTRLTVL.

The genes are TRBV5-4 and TRBJ1-2; 7 positions agree with TRBD1. The CDR3 covers 15 residues. Germline V gene data show CDR1 as SGHNT and CDR2 as YYREEE (reference sequence). The V and J ends lost 4 bases and 6 bases, in that order; junction bases with no gene match: 12. CDR3 nucleotides: TGTGCCAGCAGCCCCCCGAACAGGGGACTGAATGGCTACACCTTC. Encoded protein: CASSPPNRGLNGYTF.

This chain connects TRBV5-4 to TRBJ1-1; D ambiguous. Germline V gene data show CDR1 as SGHNT and CDR2 as YYREEE (reference sequence). V gave up 0 bases and J gave up 0 bases, with 3 bases separating them. The CDR3 totals 13 residues. For the CDR3, the DNA is TGTGCCAGCAGCTTGGCCGTGAACACTGAAGCTTTCTTT. This encodes CASSLAVNTEAFF.

The chain couples TRBV10-3 to TRBJ1-3, with a tentative D call TRBD1 (6 bases). V lost 8 bases to trimming and J lost 0 bases, with 17 bases between them. Looked up from germline, CDR1 is ENHRY and CDR2 is SYGVKD. This CDR3 contains 16 residues. The CDR3 DNA reads TGTGCCATCGGGTCAGGGCAGGGGAGCTCTGGAAACACCATATATTTT. It is translated as CAIGSGQGSSGNTIYF.

The chain uses TRBV9 and TRBJ2-7; 11 bases agree with TRBD2. This CDR3 spans 20 amino acids. Trimming removed 0 bases from V and 6 bases from J; junction bases left unmatched: 20. Germline V gene sequence: CDR1 SGDLS, CDR2 YYNGEE. The CDR3 sequence: CASSVGFHTSGSILPGEQYF. The CDR3 DNA follows: TGTGCCAGCAGCGTAGGGTTTCATACTAGCGGGAGTATTTTACCCGGCGAGCAGTACTTC.

J is TRBJ2-2 and V is TRBV30; D is perhaps TRBD1 (6 bases). This CDR3 has 14 residues. CDR1 GTSNPN and CDR2 SVGIG come from the germline V gene (reference sequence). Trimming cost V 0 bases and J 2 bases, with 7 bases left between them. This chain's CDR3 is CAWSVGHNTGELFF. The CDR3 DNA follows: TGTGCCTGGAGTGTGGGACACAACACCGGGGAGCTGTTTTTT.

Worth noting for this clone: Other DNA sequences in this specimen translate into the identical CDR3. The chain links TRBV7-9 to TRBJ2-7, with TRBD1 matching over 7 bases. Germline CDR1 and CDR2: SEHNR and FQNEAQ (reference sequence). CDR3 length: 15 amino acids. V gave up 0 bases and J gave up 2 bases; unmatched junction bases: 4. The DNA of the CDR3 is TGTGCCAGCAGCTTAGCTTCAGGGGGAACCTACGAGCAGTACTTC. Its protein is CASSLASGGTYEQYF.